The 19 T cell receptor beta chains given below trace back to one sample, sequenced in a study of PD-L1 blockade in urothelial cancer. Data came from immunoSEQ multiplex PCR; TCRdb stores just in-frame clones and leaves some out. This sample has tens of thousands of clones, with around 84% found just once. The sample's time point: peripheral blood 6 weeks after treatment start. Sequenced material: PBMCs, taken around atezolizumab (anti-PD-L1) treatment. These receptors came from an older man with urothelial cancer.

V is TRBV28 and J is TRBJ2-7; a possible D gene is TRBD1 (5 bases). The CDR3 loop spans 12 amino acids. The ends were cut back, 4 bases at V and 6 bases at J, with 10 bases in the middle. Germline CDR1 reads MDHEN; CDR2 reads SYDVKM. The CDR3 nucleotides read TGTGCCAGCAGTTCCCAGGGATCCGAGCAGTACTTC. This codes for CASSSQGSEQYF.

The chain employs TRBV29-1 and TRBJ2-3, with 7 bases aligning to TRBD1. The CDR3 has 15 amino acids. V was pared by 5 bases and J by 1 base, with 9 bases of the junction left unmatched. CDR1 is SQVTM, CDR2 ANQGSEA, per germline. The CDR3 DNA sequence: TGCAGCGTTACAGGGGCCCATATTCGCACAGATACGCAGTATTTT. Its protein is CSVTGAHIRTDTQYF.

The chain links TRBV10-2 to TRBJ1-5; 7 bases map to TRBD1. V gave up 8 bases and J gave up 4 bases; unmatched junction bases: 5. The CDR3 is made up of 13 amino acids. Germline V lookup: CDR1 WSHSY, CDR2 SAAADI. The CDR3 region is CASSGQSNQPQHF. The CDR3 DNA reads TGCGCCAGCTCGGGACAGTCGAATCAGCCCCAGCATTTT.

V is TRBV19 and J is TRBJ2-1; 7 bases match TRBD2. J was trimmed by 10 bases and V by 5 bases; bases with no gene match: 20. CDR1 is LNHDA, CDR2 SQIVND, per germline (reference sequence). The CDR3 loop spans 17 amino acids. The CDR3 spells CASSLTSVGSIMPEQFF. The CDR3 DNA sequence: TGTGCCAGTAGTCTTACTAGCGTTGGGAGCATAATGCCAGAGCAGTTCTTC.

The J gene is TRBJ2-7, the V gene TRBV4-2; TRBD2 matches at 7 bases. V shed 4 bases and J 5 bases; nucleotides not matched to a gene: 11. Germline CDR1 and CDR2: LGHNA and YNFKEQ. This CDR3 spans 15 amino acids. CDR3 loop: CASSPSLRESHEQYF. CDR3 sequence (DNA): TGTGCCAGCAGCCCCTCTTTGCGGGAGTCTCACGAGCAGTACTTC.

The chain uses TRBV5-1 and TRBJ2-5, with 8 nucleotides matching TRBD1. The J segment lost 4 bases and the V segment lost 0 bases, leaving 5 bases of the junction unmatched. The CDR3 has 15 residues. The germline V gene encodes CDR1 SGHRS and CDR2 YFSETQ. For the CDR3, the DNA is TGCGCCAGCAGCTTGGGTCAGGGGGCGGGAGAGACCCAGTACTTC. This encodes CASSLGQGAGETQYF.

The rearrangement links TRBV6-5 to TRBJ2-1; 12 bases are a match to TRBD2. The CDR3 is made up of 15 amino acids. V gave up 5 bases and J gave up 6 bases; unmatched junction bases: 5. From germline, CDR1 is MNHEY and CDR2 SVGAGI. The CDR3 protein is CASSKGLAGSNEQFF. CDR3 DNA: TGTGCCAGCAGTAAGGGACTAGCGGGTTCCAATGAGCAGTTCTTC.

The gene calls are TRBV19 and TRBJ2-1; 16 nucleotides agree with TRBD2. This CDR3 is built from 16 residues. Germline-derived CDR1 and CDR2 are LNHDA and SQIVND (reference sequence). Trimming took 5 bases from V and 9 from J; bases not matched to a gene: 7. The CDR3 spells CASSPRGLAGGREQFF. CDR3 sequence (DNA): TGTGCCAGTAGTCCTAGGGGACTAGCGGGAGGGCGTGAGCAGTTCTTC.

The chain employs TRBV2 and TRBJ1-2, with D maybe TRBD1 (6 bases). Germline V gives CDR1 SNHLY, CDR2 FYNNEI. The V end lost 2 bases, the J end lost 6 bases, and 10 bases lay between the germline ends. The CDR3 length is 13 residues. CDR3 DNA: TGTGCCAGCAGTGAAAGGGGGGGGGATGGCTACACCTTC. Translating gives CASSERGGDGYTF. Supplemented by reference TRBV2 and TRBJ1-2, the full variable domain reads EPEVTQTPSHQVTQMGQEVILRCVPISNHLYFYWYRQILGQKVEFLVSFYNNEISEKSEIFDDQFSVERPDGSNFTLKIRSTKLEDSAMYFCASSERGGDGYTFGSGTRLTVV.

The CDR3 here is CASSPIDRADTEAFF. The CDR3 bases are TGTGCCAGCAGCCCCATTGACAGGGCAGACACTGAAGCTTTCTTT. The chain uses TRBV5-4 and TRBJ1-1; 7 nucleotides agree with TRBD1. V gave up 4 bases and J gave up 3 bases; unmatched junction bases: 9. The CDR3 sequence is 15 residues long. Germline lookup yields CDR1 SGHNT and CDR2 YYREEE (reference sequence).

The V gene is TRBV21-1, the J gene TRBJ2-1; TRBD2 reflects the table's D call only, with no check against the DNA. TRBV21-1 corresponds to a pseudogene. The CDR3 contains 14 residues. CDR3 sequence (DNA): TGTGCCAGCAGCATCGGCTTTCGGGGCAATGAGCAGTTCTTC. Translation: CASSIGFRGNEQFF.

This clone was seen more than once but under ten times. V usage is TRBV25-1 and J usage is TRBJ1-5; the match to TRBD1 covers 9 bases. The germline V gene has CDR1 MGHDK and CDR2 SYGVNS. With 1 base clipped from V and 6 bases from J, the junction kept 7 bases outside the gene matches. The CDR3 extends over 16 amino acids. CDR3 DNA sequence: TGTGCCAGCAGTGAATGCCCGGACAGGGGTAGTCAGCCCCAGCATTTT. Translation gives CASSECPDRGSQPQHF.

V gene TRBV18 combines with J gene TRBJ2-7; D perhaps matches TRBD1 (6 bases). This CDR3 spans 12 amino acids. The germline V gene encodes CDR1 KGHSH and CDR2 LQKENI. V was pared by 4 bases and J by 3 bases, with 7 bases between. Here the CDR3 DNA reads TGTGCCAGCTCACAGGACAGCTACGAGCAGTACTTC. Its protein is CASSQDSYEQYF.

In its sample, this clone was seen once. V is TRBV5-1 and J is TRBJ2-1, with D perhaps TRBD1 (6 bases). The germline V gene has CDR1 SGHRS and CDR2 YFSETQ. CDR3 length: 15 amino acids. Trimming stripped 2 bases from V and 4 bases from J, with 13 bases between. The DNA for the CDR3 is TGCGCCAGCAGCTTAATGGACAGCCTTTACAATGAGCAGTTCTTC. Translating gives CASSLMDSLYNEQFF.

The chain combines TRBV5-4 with TRBJ2-7; TRBD1 matches at 9 bases. CDR1 and CDR2 (germline): SGHNT, YYREEE (reference sequence). This CDR3 is built from 16 residues. With V trimmed by 4 bases and J by 9 bases, 17 bases remained unmatched. In nucleotides, the CDR3 is TGTGCCAGCAGCCCCCGGGACAGGGTTTCCGCAACGGGGCAGTACTTC. It yields the protein CASSPRDRVSATGQYF. The full variable domain, in which reference TRBV5-4 and TRBJ2-7 provide the parts outside the CDR3, is ETGVTQSPTHLIKTRGQQVTLRCSSQSGHNTVSWYQQALGQGPQFIFQYYREEENGRGNFPPRFSGLQFPNYSSELNVNALELDDSALYLCASSPRDRVSATGQYFGPGTRLTVT.

The chain recombines TRBV7-9 with TRBJ2-5; 10 nucleotides align to TRBD1. V lost 3 bases, J lost 5 bases, and 3 bases stayed unmatched. CDR1 and CDR2 from the germline V gene are SEHNR and FQNEAQ (reference sequence). The length of the CDR3 is 14 residues. CDR3 amino acids: CASSLGTGAETQYF. CDR3 in DNA: TGTGCCAGCAGCTTGGGGACAGGGGCCGAGACCCAGTACTTC. Together with reference TRBV7-9 and TRBJ2-5, the CDR3 gives the full variable domain: DTGVSQNPRHKITKRGQNVTFRCDPISEHNRLYWYRQTLGQGPEFLTYFQNEAQLEKSRLLSDRFSAERPKGSFSTLEIQRTEQGDSAMYLCASSLGTGAETQYFGPGTRLLVL.

This clone was detected once. The rearrangement uses TRBV15 and TRBJ2-5, with TRBD2 matching over 8 bases. CDR3 length equals 15 residues. V shed 0 bases, J shed 7 bases, and the junction held 7 bases outside the gene matches. Germline loops: CDR1 LNHNV, CDR2 YYDKDF (reference sequence). The CDR3 DNA reads TGTGCCACCAGCAGAGATCGGGGGGGACCTGGGACCCAGTACTTC. It encodes CATSRDRGGPGTQYF.

The chain uses TRBV5-1 and TRBJ2-6; unclear D gene. Germline assignment: CDR1 SGHRS and CDR2 YFSETQ. CDR3 length equals 16 residues. Trimming took off 4 bases at V and 0 bases at J, with 11 bases between the two ends. In DNA form, the CDR3 reads TGCGCCAGCAGCCTCGGTTTGAGCTCTGGGGCCAACGTCCTGACTTTC. Encoded protein: CASSLGLSSGANVLTF.

The chain links TRBV11-2 to TRBJ2-7; no firm D call. This CDR3 comprises 15 residues. CDR1 is SGHAT, CDR2 FQNNGV, per germline. V shed 2 bases and J shed 3 bases, with 14 bases lying between them. The CDR3 DNA follows: TGTGCCAGCAGCTTATCCTCCGGTATTGGCTACGAGCAGTACTTC. It translates to CASSLSSGIGYEQYF. Using reference TRBV11-2 and TRBJ2-7 for the parts outside the CDR3, the full variable domain is EAGVAQSPRYKIIEKRQSVAFWCNPISGHATLYWYQQILGQGPKLLIQFQNNGVVDDSQLPKDRFSAERLKGVDSTLKIQPAKLEDSAVYLCASSLSSGIGYEQYFGPGTRLTVT.